This is a list of T cell receptor beta chains from one sample in a study of regulatory T cells in long-lasting Graves disease. Using its own MiXCR run on the multiplex PCR reads, TCRdb lists one record per CDR3 protein. The sample includes 400,000 to 600,000 distinct CDR3 sequences, 20% to 25% of them seen just once. Sequencing was performed on peripheral blood mononuclear cells (PBMCs), taken when the disease was refractory, from a patient treated with antithyroid drugs. The source of these receptors is a female donor with Graves disease. The CDR3 runs from the conserved cysteine through the conserved F or W. The order of the fields is D gene, CDR3 length, clone size, J gene, V gene, CDR3 DNA, CDR3 protein. D genes are given only for firm matches. Clone size is stated in some rows and not others, as once, few, many or a class when expanded.

>.|16|.|TRBJ1-2|TRBV19
TGTGCCAGTAGTCAATATTCGACAGAGAACATCTATGGCTACACCTTC
CASSQYSTENIYGYTF
>TRBD2|14|.|TRBJ2-7|TRBV12-3/TRBV12-4
TGTGCCAGCATTAAAGCGGGAGGGCCCTACGAGCAGTACTTC
CASIKAGGPYEQYF
>.|16|few|TRBJ2-1|TRBV28
TGTGCCAGCAGTCCACCGGGACAACCCTGGTACAATGAGCAGTTCTTC
CASSPPGQPWYNEQFF
>.|16|many|TRBJ1-2|TRBV28
TGTGCCAGCAGCCCCTATGCAGCAGGCGAGTACTATGGCTACACCTTC
CASSPYAAGEYYGYTF
>TRBD1|17|.|TRBJ2-1|TRBV5-1
TGCGCCAGCAGCGGGTCCGACAGGGGGAGCGCTGGCAATGAGCAGTTCTTC
CASSGSDRGSAGNEQFF
>.|15|.|TRBJ1-3|TRBV6-1
TGTGCCAGCAGATTACAGGCCTTCTCTGGAAACACCATATATTTT
CASRLQAFSGNTIYF
>.|12|many|TRBJ1-1|TRBV12-3/TRBV12-4
TGTGCCATCACGGTAGGGGGCACTGAAGCTTTCTTT
CAITVGGTEAFF
>.|15|.|TRBJ2-3|TRBV7-2
TGTGCCAGCGCCCCGCGGGCAGGCGTCACAGATACGCAGTATTTT
CASAPRAGVTDTQYF
>TRBD1|18|few|TRBJ2-7|TRBV14
TGTGCCAGCAGCCGAAAGAGCCCCGGGACAGGGGGTATCTACGAGCAGTACTTC
CASSRKSPGTGGIYEQYF
>TRBD1|14|.|TRBJ2-5|TRBV7-9
TGTGCCAGCAGCTGGCAGGGGGCGGCGGAGACCCAGTACTTC
CASSWQGAAETQYF
>TRBD2|14|many|TRBJ2-5|TRBV6-5
TGTGCCAGCAGTTACCCGGGGGGGGGAGAGACCCAGTACTTC
CASSYPGGGETQYF
>.|14|many|TRBJ1-1|TRBV27
TGTGCCAGCAGTTTAAGGCAGGGGTACACTGAAGCTTTCTTT
CASSLRQGYTEAFF
>.|16|few|TRBJ2-5|TRBV20-1
TGCAGTGCGGAAATTCGGGACCGAACCTGGCAAGAGACCCAGTACTTC
CSAEIRDRTWQETQYF
>.|16|many|TRBJ2-7|TRBV29-1
TGCAGCGTTGGGGAAGTACCCGGTGGGGGGACCTACGAGCAGTACTTC
CSVGEVPGGGTYEQYF
>TRBD1|16|many|TRBJ2-7|TRBV6-5
TGTGCCAGCAGTTACGCTAACAGGGGTGGTGTATACGAGCAGTACTTC
CASSYANRGGVYEQYF
>TRBD1|16|.|TRBJ2-7|TRBV6-1
TGTGCCAGCAGTGACGAGACAGGGGAACGTGGCTACGAGCAGTACTTC
CASSDETGERGYEQYF
>.|13|many|TRBJ1-1|TRBV10-3
TGTGCCATCAGACCAACCCGTTCCACTGAAGCTTTCTTT
CAIRPTRSTEAFF
>TRBD1|17|many|TRBJ1-1|TRBV6-2/TRBV6-3
TGTGCCAGCAGTTTGTGGGGTACAGGGGGGAAGAACACTGAAGCTTTCTTT
CASSLWGTGGKNTEAFF
>.|13|.|TRBJ1-1|TRBV5-6
TGTGCCAGCACCCTCATAGGGGAAACTGAAGCTTTCTTT
CASTLIGETEAFF
>.|14|few|TRBJ1-1|TRBV7-9
TGTGCCAGCAGCTTACAGTCCGGGAACACTGAAGCTTTCTTT
CASSLQSGNTEAFF
>.|15|.|TRBJ2-7|TRBV12-3/TRBV12-4
TGTGCCAGCAGTCCGGAGGGGGGAAGCTCCTACGAGCAGTACTTC
CASSPEGGSSYEQYF
>TRBD2|16|.|TRBJ2-5|TRBV7-8
TGTGCCAGCAGCCAGCGGGGGCGTAGGGGACAAGAGACCCAGTACTTC
CASSQRGRRGQETQYF
>TRBD1|15|.|TRBJ2-7|TRBV25-1
TGTGCCAGCAGTGAAAGGACAGGGGGCCCCTACGAGCAGTACTTC
CASSERTGGPYEQYF
>.|14|many|TRBJ2-5|TRBV24-1
TGTGCCACCAGCAGAGGAGGGGGCCAAGAGACCCAGTACTTC
CATSRGGGQETQYF
>TRBD1|14|.|TRBJ2-7|TRBV19
TGTGCCAGTATGAAAGGGGACAGCACCTACGAGCAGTACTTC
CASMKGDSTYEQYF
>.|15|few|TRBJ1-1|TRBV5-1
TGCGCCAGCAGCGGCACAGGTCTATCGAACACTGAAGCTTTCTTT
CASSGTGLSNTEAFF
>.|12|few|TRBJ2-3|TRBV15
TGTGCCACCAGCAGACCTACGGATACGCAGTATTTT
CATSRPTDTQYF
>.|13|many|TRBJ2-7|TRBV28
TGTGCCACCCTGAGACGGGCCCCCTACGAGCAGTACTTC
CATLRRAPYEQYF
>.|16|.|TRBJ2-2|TRBV5-4
TGTGCCAGCAGCTTTGGACTCCAGTCGAACACCGGGGAGCTGTTTTTT
CASSFGLQSNTGELFF
>TRBD1|16|.|TRBJ1-2|TRBV9
TGTGCCAGCAGTGAACCCGGGACAGGGGTATCCTATGGCTACACCTTC
CASSEPGTGVSYGYTF
>.|13|once|TRBJ2-7|TRBV2
TGTGCCGGCAGTTATTATACGAGGGACGAGCAGTACTTC
CAGSYYTRDEQYF
>.|14|.|TRBJ2-7|TRBV7-9
TGTGCCAGCAGCTTAGATGTCCTAGTGGGTGAGCAGTACTTC
CASSLDVLVGEQYF
>TRBD1|15|many|TRBJ1-5|TRBV3-1
TGTGCCAGCAGCTCTACTCAGGGGGGCAATCAGCCCCAGCATTTT
CASSSTQGGNQPQHF
>TRBD2|13|many|TRBJ2-7|TRBV19
TGTGCCAGTAGTCCGGGACTAGCGTTTGAGCAGTACTTC
CASSPGLAFEQYF
>.|17|.|TRBJ2-1|TRBV28
TGTGCCAGCAGTACCCCCGACCTGGTGAGCTCCTACAATGAGCAGTTCTTC
CASSTPDLVSSYNEQFF
>.|14|many|TRBJ2-5|TRBV20-1
TGCAGTGCTCGTCCGGGGGCCCGAGAAGAGACCCAGTACTTC
CSARPGAREETQYF